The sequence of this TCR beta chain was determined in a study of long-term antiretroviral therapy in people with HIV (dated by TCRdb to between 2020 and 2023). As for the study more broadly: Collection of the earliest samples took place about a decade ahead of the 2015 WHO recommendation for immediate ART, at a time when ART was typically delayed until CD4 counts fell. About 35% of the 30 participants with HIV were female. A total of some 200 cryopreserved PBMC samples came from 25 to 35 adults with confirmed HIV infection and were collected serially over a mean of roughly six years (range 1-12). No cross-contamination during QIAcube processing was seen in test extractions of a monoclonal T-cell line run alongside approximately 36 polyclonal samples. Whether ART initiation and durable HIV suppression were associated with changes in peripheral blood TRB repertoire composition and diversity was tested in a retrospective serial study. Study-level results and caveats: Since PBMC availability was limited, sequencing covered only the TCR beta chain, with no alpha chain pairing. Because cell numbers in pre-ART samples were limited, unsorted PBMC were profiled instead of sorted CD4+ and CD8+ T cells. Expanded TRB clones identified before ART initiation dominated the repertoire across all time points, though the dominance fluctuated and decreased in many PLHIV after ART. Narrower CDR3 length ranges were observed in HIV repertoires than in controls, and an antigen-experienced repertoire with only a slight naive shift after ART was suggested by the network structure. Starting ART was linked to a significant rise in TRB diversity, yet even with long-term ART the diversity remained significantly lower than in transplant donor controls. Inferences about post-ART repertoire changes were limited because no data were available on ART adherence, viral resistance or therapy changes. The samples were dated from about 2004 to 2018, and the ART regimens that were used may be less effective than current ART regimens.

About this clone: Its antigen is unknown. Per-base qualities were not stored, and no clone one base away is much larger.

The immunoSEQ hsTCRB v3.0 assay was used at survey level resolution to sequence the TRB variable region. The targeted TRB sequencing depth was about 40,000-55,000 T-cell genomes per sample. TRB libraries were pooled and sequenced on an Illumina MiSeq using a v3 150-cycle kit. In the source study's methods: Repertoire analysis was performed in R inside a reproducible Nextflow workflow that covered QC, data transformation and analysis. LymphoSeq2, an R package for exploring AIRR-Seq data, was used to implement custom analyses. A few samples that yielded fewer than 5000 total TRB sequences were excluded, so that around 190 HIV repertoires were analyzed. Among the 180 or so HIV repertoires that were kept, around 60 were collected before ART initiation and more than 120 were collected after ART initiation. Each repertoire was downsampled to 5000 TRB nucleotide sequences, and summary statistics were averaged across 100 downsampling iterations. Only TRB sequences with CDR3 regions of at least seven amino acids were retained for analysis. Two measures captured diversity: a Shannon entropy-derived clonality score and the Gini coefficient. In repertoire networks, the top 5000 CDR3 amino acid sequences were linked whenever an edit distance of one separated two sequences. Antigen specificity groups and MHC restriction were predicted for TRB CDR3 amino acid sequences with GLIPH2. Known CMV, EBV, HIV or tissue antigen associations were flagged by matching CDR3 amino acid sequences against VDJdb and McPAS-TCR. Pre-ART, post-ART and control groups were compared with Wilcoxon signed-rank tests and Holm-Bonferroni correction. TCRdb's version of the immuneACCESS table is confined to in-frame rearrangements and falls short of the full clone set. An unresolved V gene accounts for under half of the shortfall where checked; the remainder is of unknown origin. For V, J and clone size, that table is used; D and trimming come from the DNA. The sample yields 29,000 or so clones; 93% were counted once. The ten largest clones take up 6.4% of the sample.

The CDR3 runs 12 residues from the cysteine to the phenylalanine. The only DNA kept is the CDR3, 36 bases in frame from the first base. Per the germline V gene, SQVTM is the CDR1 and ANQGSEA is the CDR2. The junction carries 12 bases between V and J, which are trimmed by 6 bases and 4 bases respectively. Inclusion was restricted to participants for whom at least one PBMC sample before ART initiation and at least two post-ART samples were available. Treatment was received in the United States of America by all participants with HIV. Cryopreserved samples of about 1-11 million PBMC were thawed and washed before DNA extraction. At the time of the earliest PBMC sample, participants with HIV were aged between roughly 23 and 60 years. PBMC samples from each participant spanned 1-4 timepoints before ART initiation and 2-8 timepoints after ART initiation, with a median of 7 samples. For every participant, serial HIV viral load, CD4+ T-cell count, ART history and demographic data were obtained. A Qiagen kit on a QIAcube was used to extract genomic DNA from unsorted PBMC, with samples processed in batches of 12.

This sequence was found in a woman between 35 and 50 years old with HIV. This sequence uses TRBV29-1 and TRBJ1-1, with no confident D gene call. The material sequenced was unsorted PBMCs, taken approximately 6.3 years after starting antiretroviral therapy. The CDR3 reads CSVMQDATEAFF. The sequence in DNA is TGCAGCGTCATGCAGGATGCCACTGAAGCTTTCTTT. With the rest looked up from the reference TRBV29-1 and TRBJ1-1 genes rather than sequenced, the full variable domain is SAVISQKPSRDICQRGTSLTIQCQVDSQVTMMFWYRQQPGQSLTLIATANQGSEATYESGFVIDKFPISRPNLTFSTLTVSNMSPEDSSIYLCSVMQDATEAFFGQGTRLTVV.